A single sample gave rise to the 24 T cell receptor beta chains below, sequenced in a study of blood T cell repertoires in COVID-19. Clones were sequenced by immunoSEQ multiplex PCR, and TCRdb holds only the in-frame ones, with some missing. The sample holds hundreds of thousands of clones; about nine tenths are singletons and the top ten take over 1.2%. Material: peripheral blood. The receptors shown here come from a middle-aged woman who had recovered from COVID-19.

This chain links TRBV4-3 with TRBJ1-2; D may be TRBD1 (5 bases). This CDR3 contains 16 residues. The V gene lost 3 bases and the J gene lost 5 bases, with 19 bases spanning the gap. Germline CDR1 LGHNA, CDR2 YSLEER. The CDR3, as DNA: TGCGCCAGCAGCCAGAGGCGGGGACGTTGGGCTTATGGCTACACCTTC. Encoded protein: CASSQRRGRWAYGYTF.

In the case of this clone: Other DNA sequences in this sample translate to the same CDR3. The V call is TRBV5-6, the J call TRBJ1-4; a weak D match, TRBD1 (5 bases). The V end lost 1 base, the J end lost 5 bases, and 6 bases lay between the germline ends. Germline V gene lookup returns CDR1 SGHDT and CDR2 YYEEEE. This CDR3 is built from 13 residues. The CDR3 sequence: CASSLRGNEKLFF. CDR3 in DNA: TGTGCCAGCAGCTTGCGGGGGAATGAAAAACTGTTTTTT.

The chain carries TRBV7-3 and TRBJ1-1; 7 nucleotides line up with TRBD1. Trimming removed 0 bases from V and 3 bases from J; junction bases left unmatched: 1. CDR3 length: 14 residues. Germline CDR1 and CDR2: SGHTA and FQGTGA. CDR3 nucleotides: TGTGCCAGCAGCTTAACAGGGACAGACACTGAAGCTTTCTTT. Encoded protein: CASSLTGTDTEAFF.

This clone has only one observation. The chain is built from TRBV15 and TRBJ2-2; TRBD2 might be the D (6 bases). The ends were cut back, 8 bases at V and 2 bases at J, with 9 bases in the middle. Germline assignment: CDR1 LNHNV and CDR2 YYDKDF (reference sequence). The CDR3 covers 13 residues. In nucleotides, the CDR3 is TGTGCCACCCGGCGGGGAAACACCGGGGAGCTGTTTTTT. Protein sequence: CATRRGNTGELFF.

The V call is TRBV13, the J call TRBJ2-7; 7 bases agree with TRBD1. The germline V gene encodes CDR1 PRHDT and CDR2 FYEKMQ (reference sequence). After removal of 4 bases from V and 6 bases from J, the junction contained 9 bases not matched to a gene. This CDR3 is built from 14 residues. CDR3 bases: TGTGCCAGCAGCTCCAACAGGGGTCCCGGCGAGCAGTACTTC. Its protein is CASSSNRGPGEQYF.

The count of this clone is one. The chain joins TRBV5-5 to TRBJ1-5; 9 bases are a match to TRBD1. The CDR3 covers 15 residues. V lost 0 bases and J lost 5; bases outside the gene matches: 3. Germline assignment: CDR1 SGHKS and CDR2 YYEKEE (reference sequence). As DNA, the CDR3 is TGTGCCAGCAGCTTGGCACAGGGGGCCTATCAGCCCCAGCATTTT. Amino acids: CASSLAQGAYQPQHF.

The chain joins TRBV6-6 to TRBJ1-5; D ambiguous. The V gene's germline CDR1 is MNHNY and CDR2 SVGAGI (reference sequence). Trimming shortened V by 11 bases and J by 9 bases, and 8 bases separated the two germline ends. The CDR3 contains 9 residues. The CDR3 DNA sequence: TGTGCCGCTGGACTGCCCCAGCATTTT. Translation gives CAAGLPQHF.

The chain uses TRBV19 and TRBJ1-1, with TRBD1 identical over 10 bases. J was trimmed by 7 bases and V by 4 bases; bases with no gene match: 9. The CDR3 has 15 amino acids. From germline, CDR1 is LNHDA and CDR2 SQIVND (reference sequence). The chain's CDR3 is CASSTYRDRGHEAFF. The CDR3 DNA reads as TGTGCCAGTAGTACGTACCGGGACAGGGGACATGAAGCTTTCTTT.

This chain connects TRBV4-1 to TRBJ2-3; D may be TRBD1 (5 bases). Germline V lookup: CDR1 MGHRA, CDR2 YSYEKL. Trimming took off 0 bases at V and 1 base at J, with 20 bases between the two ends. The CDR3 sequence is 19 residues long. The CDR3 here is CASSQDSRAAGIRTDTQYF. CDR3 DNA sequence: TGCGCCAGCAGCCAAGATAGTCGCGCCGCAGGGATACGCACAGATACGCAGTATTTT.

The CDR3 is CASSPSGLAGGNNEQFF. DNA for the CDR3: TGTGCCAGCTCACCATCCGGACTAGCGGGGGGGAACAATGAGCAGTTCTTC. The gene calls are TRBV18 and TRBJ2-1; TRBD2 aligns across 15 bases. From germline, CDR1 is KGHSH and CDR2 LQKENI. The CDR3 spans 17 residues. With V trimmed by 2 bases and J by 5 bases, 4 bases remained unmatched.

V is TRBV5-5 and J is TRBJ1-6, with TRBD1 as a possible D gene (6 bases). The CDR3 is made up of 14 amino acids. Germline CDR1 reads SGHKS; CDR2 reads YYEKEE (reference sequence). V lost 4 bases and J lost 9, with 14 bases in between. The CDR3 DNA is TGTGCCAGCAGCCTCCGGGACATTTTTTCACCCCTCCACTTT. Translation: CASSLRDIFSPLHF.

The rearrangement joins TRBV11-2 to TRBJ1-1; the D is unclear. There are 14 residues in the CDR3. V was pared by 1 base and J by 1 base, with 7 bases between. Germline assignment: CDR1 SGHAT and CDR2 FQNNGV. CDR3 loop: CASSLGAGNTEAFF. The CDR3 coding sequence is TGTGCCAGCAGCTTAGGAGCAGGGAACACTGAAGCTTTCTTT.

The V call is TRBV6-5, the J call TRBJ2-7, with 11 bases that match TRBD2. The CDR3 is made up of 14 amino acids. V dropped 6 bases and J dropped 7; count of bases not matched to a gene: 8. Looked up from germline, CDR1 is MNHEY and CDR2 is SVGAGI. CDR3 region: CASRIRLAGYEQYF. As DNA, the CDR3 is TGTGCCAGCAGAATAAGACTAGCGGGGTATGAGCAGTACTTC.

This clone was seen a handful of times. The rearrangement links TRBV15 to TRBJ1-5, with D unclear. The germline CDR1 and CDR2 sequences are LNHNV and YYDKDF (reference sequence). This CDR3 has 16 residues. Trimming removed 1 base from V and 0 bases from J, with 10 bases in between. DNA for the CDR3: TGTGCCACCAGCAGAGGGTCCAGGCTTAGCAATCAGCCCCAGCATTTT. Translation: CATSRGSRLSNQPQHF. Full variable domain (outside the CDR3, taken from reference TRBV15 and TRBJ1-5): DAMVIQNPRYQVTQFGKPVTLSCSQTLNHNVMYWYQQKSSQAPKLLFHYYDKDFNNEADTPDNFQSRRPNTSFCFLDIRSPGLGDTAMYLCATSRGSRLSNQPQHFGDGTRLSIL.

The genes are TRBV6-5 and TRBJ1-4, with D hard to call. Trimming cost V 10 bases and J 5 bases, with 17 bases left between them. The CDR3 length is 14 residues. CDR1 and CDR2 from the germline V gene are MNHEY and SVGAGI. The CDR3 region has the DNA TGTGCCACCGGTATCCTCGCGGGGAATGAAAAACTGTTTTTT. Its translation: CATGILAGNEKLFF.

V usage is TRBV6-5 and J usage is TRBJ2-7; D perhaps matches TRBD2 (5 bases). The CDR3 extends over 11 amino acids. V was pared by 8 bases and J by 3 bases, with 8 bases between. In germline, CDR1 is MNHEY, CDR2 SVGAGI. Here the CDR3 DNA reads TGTGCCAGCGGCGGGTACTACGAGCAGTACTTC. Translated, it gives CASGGYYEQYF.

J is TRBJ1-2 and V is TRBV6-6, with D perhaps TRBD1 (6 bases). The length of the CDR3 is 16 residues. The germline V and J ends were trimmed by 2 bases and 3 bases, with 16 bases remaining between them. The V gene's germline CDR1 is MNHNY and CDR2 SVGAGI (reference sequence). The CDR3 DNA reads TGTGCCAGCAGTTACCTAGACAGGTCGGAATACTATGGCTACACCTTC. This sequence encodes CASSYLDRSEYYGYTF.

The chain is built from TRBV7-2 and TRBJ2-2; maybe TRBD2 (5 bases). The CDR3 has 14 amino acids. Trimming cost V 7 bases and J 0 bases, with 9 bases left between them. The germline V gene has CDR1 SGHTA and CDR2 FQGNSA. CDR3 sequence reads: CASTGGPNTGELFF. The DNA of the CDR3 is TGTGCCAGCACAGGCGGGCCGAACACCGGGGAGCTGTTTTTT. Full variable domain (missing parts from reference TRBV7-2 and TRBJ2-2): GAGVSQSPSNKVTEKGKDVELRCDPISGHTALYWYRQSLGQGLEFLIYFQGNSAPDKSGLPSDRFSAERTGGSVSTLTIQRTQQEDSAVYLCASTGGPNTGELFFGEGSRLTVL.

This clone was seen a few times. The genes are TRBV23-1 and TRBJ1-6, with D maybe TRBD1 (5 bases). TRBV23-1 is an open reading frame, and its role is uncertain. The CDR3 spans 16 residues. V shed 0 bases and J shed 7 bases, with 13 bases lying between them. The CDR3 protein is CASSQSSCRVNSPLHF. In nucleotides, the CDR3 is TGCGCCAGCAGTCAATCGAGCTGCAGGGTGAATTCACCCCTCCACTTT.

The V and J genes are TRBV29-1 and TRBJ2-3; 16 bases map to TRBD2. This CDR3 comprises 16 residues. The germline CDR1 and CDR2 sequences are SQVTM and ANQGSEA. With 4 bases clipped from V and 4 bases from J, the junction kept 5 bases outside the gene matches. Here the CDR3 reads CSVVGLAGGPPDTQYF. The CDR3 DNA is TGCAGCGTTGTGGGACTAGCGGGGGGGCCGCCAGATACGCAGTATTTT.

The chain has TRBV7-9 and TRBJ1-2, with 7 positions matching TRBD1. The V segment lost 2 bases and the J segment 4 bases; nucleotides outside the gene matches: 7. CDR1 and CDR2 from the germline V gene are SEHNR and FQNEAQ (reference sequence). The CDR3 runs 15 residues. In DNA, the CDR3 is TGTGCCAGCAGCTTAAGGGACAGACTTTCCTATGGCTACACCTTC. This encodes CASSLRDRLSYGYTF.

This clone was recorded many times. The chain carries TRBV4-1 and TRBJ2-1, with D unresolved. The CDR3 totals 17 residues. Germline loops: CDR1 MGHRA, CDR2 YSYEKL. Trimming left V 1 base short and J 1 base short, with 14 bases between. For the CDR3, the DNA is TGCGCCAGCAGCCAAGTTTCTCCGGCAGGTTCCTACAATGAGCAGTTCTTC. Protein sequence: CASSQVSPAGSYNEQFF.

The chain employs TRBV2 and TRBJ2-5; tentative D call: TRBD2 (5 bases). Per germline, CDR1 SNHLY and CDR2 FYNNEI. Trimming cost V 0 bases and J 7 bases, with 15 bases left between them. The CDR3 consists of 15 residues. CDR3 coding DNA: TGTGCCAGCAGTGAAGCGCCCAGCGGACGGGGGACCCAGTACTTC. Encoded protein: CASSEAPSGRGTQYF.

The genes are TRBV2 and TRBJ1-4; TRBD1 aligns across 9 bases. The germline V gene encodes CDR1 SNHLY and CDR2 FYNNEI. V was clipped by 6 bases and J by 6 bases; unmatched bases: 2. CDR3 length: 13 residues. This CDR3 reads CASRGQGYEKLFF. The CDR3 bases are TGTGCCAGCAGGGGACAGGGTTATGAAAAACTGTTTTTT.